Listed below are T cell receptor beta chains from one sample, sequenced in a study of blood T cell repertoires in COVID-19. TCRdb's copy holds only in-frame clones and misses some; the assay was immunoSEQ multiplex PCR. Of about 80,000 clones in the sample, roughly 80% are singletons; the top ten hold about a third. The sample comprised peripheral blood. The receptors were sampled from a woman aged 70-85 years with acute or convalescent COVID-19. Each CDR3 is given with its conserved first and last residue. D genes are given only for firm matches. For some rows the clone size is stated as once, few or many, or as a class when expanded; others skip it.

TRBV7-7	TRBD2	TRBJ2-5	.	TGTGCCAGCAGCTCGGGACTAGCGGGAGTTGCCGTGGAGACCCAGTACTTC	CASSSGLAGVAVETQYF
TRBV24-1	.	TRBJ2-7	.	TGTGCCACCAGTGAGGCAGGGCCCTACGAGCAGTACTTC	CATSEAGPYEQYF
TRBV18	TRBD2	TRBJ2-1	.	TGTGCCAGCTCACCAAGACTAGCGACCATATATGAGCAGTTCTTC	CASSPRLATIYEQFF
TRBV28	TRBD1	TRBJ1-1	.	TGTGCCAGCTTACCGGGACAGGGTTTTACTGAAGCTTTCTTT	CASLPGQGFTEAFF
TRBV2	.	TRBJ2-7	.	TGTGCCAGCACGGGGGGCTACGGGGGCGAGCAGTACTTC	CASTGGYGGEQYF
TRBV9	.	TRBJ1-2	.	TGTGCCAGCAGCGTAGCGGGAGGGATGACCTATGGCTACACCTTC	CASSVAGGMTYGYTF
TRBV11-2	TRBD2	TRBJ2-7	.	TGTGCCAGCAGCTTAGGACTAGCGGGTAACTCCTACGAGCAGTACTTC	CASSLGLAGNSYEQYF
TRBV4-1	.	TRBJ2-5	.	TGCGCCAGCAGCCATTCCCGGGACACCTTGCAAGAGACCCAGTACTTC	CASSHSRDTLQETQYF
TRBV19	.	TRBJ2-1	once	TGTGCCAGTAGTATAGGAGCAGGGGTGAGGCCCCATGAGCAGTTCTTC	CASSIGAGVRPHEQFF
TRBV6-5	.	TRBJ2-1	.	TGTGCCAGCAGGGACCGGGAGTTCGGGGGCAATGAGCAGTTCTTC	CASRDREFGGNEQFF
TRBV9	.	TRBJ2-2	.	TGTGCCAGCAGCGTAGTGGGGCGGGGCACCGGGGAGCTGTTTTTT	CASSVVGRGTGELFF